These 31 T cell receptor beta chains were all obtained from the same sample, sequenced in a study of T cell responses to AZD1222 COVID-19 vaccine (dated by TCRdb to about 2021). The library was prepared using the immunoSEQ multiplex PCR assay. What TCRdb holds here is the immuneACCESS table cut down to in-frame rearrangements. Part of the clones is not present; checked against another copy, under half of the missing clones reflect an unresolved V gene, and the others are unexplained. For this sample the table gives approximately 130,000 clones, of which about nine tenths were detected only once. The ten largest clonotypes hold more than 6% of the sample. Sample time point, as interpreted from the label and publication: baseline before first vaccination. The material was peripheral blood, obtained on day 0 of AZD1222 vaccination. Receptors originate from an adult in good health.

The chain is built from TRBV6-5 and TRBJ1-5; D unclear. The germline CDR1 and CDR2 sequences are MNHEY and SVGAGI. This CDR3 has 14 amino acids. Trimming took off 7 bases at V and 2 bases at J, with 12 bases between the two ends. The CDR3 sequence: CASTLRQGNQPQHF. The CDR3 region has the DNA TGTGCCAGCACTCTGCGCCAGGGCAATCAGCCCCAGCATTTT.

This chain joins TRBV5-1 and TRBJ2-7; D is unresolved. This CDR3 has 12 amino acids. With 0 bases removed from V and 5 bases from J, the gap between germline ends came to 6 bases. Per the germline V gene, CDR1 is SGHRS and CDR2 is YFSETQ. The CDR3, as DNA: TGCGCCAGCAGCTTGGCCTTTAACGAGCAGTACTTC. Its translation is CASSLAFNEQYF.

This clone was seen a few times. V usage is TRBV18 and J usage is TRBJ2-2; 7 bases are a match to TRBD1. J gave up 6 bases and V 3 bases, and 10 bases lay outside the gene matches. Germline V gene data show CDR1 as KGHSH and CDR2 as LQKENI. The length of the CDR3 is 16 residues. The CDR3 coding sequence is TGTGCCAGCTCACCTAAACAGGGGAAGTCCTCCGGGGAGCTGTTTTTT. Its translation: CASSPKQGKSSGELFF.

Only a few counts were recorded for this clone. The chain recombines TRBV2 with TRBJ2-2; 8 positions match TRBD1. V dropped 8 bases and J dropped 4; count of bases not matched to a gene: 6. Germline values: CDR1 SNHLY, CDR2 FYNNEI. This CDR3 has 14 amino acids. In DNA, the CDR3 is TGTGCCAGCCAGGACAGGGCAGGCACCGGGGAGCTGTTTTTT. It codes for CASQDRAGTGELFF.

The chain couples TRBV28 to TRBJ2-1; D ambiguous. The CDR3 is 13 residues long. Trimming removed 10 bases from V and 7 bases from J, with 17 bases in between. Germline CDR1 and CDR2: MDHEN and SYDVKM. This CDR3 reads CATHRPGRNEQFF. CDR3 nucleotides: TGTGCCACCCATCGACCCGGCAGGAATGAGCAGTTCTTC.

This chain uses TRBV5-1 with TRBJ1-1; 7 bases match TRBD1. Trimming at V came to 2 bases and at J to 1 base, leaving 5 bases not matched to a gene. Germline CDR1 is SGHRS and CDR2 is YFSETQ. The CDR3 is 15 amino acids. This CDR3 reads CASSFRTGQNTEAFF. Here the CDR3 DNA reads TGCGCCAGCAGCTTCAGGACAGGCCAGAACACTGAAGCTTTCTTT.

The J gene is TRBJ1-1, the V gene TRBV10-3; 10 positions agree with TRBD1. The CDR3 runs to 15 residues. CDR1 and CDR2 (germline): ENHRY, SYGVKD. J gave up 10 bases and V 3 bases, and 11 bases lay outside the gene matches. The CDR3 DNA reads TGTGCCATCAGTGACTTGGGACAGGGGAGGATTGGAGCTTTCTTT. Translating it yields CAISDLGQGRIGAFF.

The V call is TRBV7-2, the J call TRBJ1-5; the D gene is possibly TRBD1 (5 bases). CDR1 and CDR2 from the germline V gene are SGHTA and FQGNSA. Trimming shortened V by 1 base and J by 6 bases, and 10 bases separated the two germline ends. The length of the CDR3 is 14 residues. CDR3 in DNA: TGTGCCAGCAGCTTAGGCAGGGAAGGTCAGCCCCAGCATTTT. This gives the protein CASSLGREGQPQHF. The complete variable domain, with remaining parts taken from reference TRBV7-2 and TRBJ1-5, reads GAGVSQSPSNKVTEKGKDVELRCDPISGHTALYWYRQSLGQGLEFLIYFQGNSAPDKSGLPSDRFSAERTGGSVSTLTIQRTQQEDSAVYLCASSLGREGQPQHFGDGTRLSIL.

This sequence joins TRBV24-1 and TRBJ2-2, with a weak D call TRBD2 (5 bases). The CDR3 totals 15 residues. Germline V gene lookup returns CDR1 KGHDR and CDR2 SFDVKD. V lost 3 bases and J 6 bases, leaving 13 bases between the germline ends. CDR3 in DNA: TGTGCCACCAGTGATGATACTAGTCTGGCCGGGGAGCTGTTTTTT. Protein sequence: CATSDDTSLAGELFF.

This clone has only a few counts. J is TRBJ2-5 and V is TRBV28, with TRBD1 identical over 8 bases. V lost 4 bases, J lost 5 bases, and 9 bases stayed unmatched. CDR1 is MDHEN and CDR2 is SYDVKM in the germline V gene. This CDR3 is built from 15 residues. In DNA, the CDR3 is TGTGCCAGCAGTTCAGGCAGGGGGCGCGGGGAGACCCAGTACTTC. Its translation is CASSSGRGRGETQYF.

Only a few counts were recorded for this clone. The V and J genes are TRBV7-2 and TRBJ1-4; TRBD1 might be the D (5 bases). V dropped 5 bases and J dropped 6 bases, with 13 bases sitting between them. The germline gives CDR1 SGHTA, CDR2 FQGNSA. This CDR3 has 14 residues. CDR3 amino acids: CASSPQGGDEKLFF. For the CDR3, the DNA is TGTGCCAGCAGCCCCCAGGGTGGGGATGAAAAACTGTTTTTT.

The chain combines TRBV20-1 with TRBJ1-1, with D unclear. The CDR3 contains 8 residues. Germline CDR1 is DFQATT and CDR2 is SNEGSKA (reference sequence). The V end was cut by 6 bases, the J end by 11 bases, with 7 bases between. This chain's CDR3 is CSAGMAFF. The CDR3 DNA is TGCAGTGCCGGCATGGCTTTCTTT.

The chain has TRBV5-1 and TRBJ1-2; 9 bases agree with TRBD1. This CDR3 contains 16 residues. V shed 0 bases, J shed 4 bases, and the junction held 7 bases outside the gene matches. CDR1 and CDR2 (germline): SGHRS, YFSETQ. CDR3 region: CASSLDADRGGYGYTF. The CDR3 region has the DNA TGCGCCAGCAGCTTGGATGCGGACAGGGGTGGCTATGGCTACACCTTC.

This clone was observed a single time. The chain uses TRBV7-9 and TRBJ1-5, with D possibly being TRBD1 (6 bases). The V gene's germline CDR1 is SEHNR and CDR2 FQNEAQ (reference sequence). V lost 3 bases and J 6 bases, leaving 12 bases between the germline ends. This CDR3 has 14 residues. CDR3 sequence reads: CASSFGTGSQPQHF. The CDR3 DNA sequence: TGTGCCAGCAGCTTTGGTACAGGGAGTCAGCCCCAGCATTTT.

CDR3 sequence: CASSPGTHITKNEQFF. CDR3 nucleotides: TGTGCCAGCAGCCCCGGGACCCACATTACTAAGAATGAGCAGTTCTTC. The rearrangement uses TRBV25-1 and TRBJ2-1; D possibly matches TRBD1 or TRBD2 (5 bases each). The CDR3 runs 16 residues. Trimming left V 6 bases short and J 7 bases short, with 22 bases between. CDR1 and CDR2 from the germline V gene are MGHDK and SYGVNS.

The chain has TRBV21-1 and TRBJ1-1; TRBD1 is the table's D call, not checked against the DNA. TRBV21-1 counts as a pseudogene. The CDR3 covers 13 residues. The CDR3 loop reads CAWNRGLNTEAFF. The CDR3 DNA sequence: TGTGCCTGGAACAGGGGCCTGAACACTGAAGCTTTCTTT.

The chain combines TRBV6-5 with TRBJ2-5; the match to TRBD1 covers 8 bases. Germline V gives CDR1 MNHEY, CDR2 SVGAGI. With V trimmed by 4 bases and J by 4 bases, 2 bases remained unmatched. CDR3 length: 13 residues. CDR3 bases: TGTGCCAGCAGTTTCGACAGGGGAGAGACCCAGTACTTC. Its translation: CASSFDRGETQYF.

This chain links TRBV5-6 with TRBJ1-4; perhaps TRBD1 as D (6 bases). This CDR3 contains 13 residues. V lost 4 bases to trimming and J lost 5 bases, with 9 bases between them. The germline V gene has CDR1 SGHDT and CDR2 YYEEEE. The CDR3 here is CASSTGTNEKLFF. The CDR3 nucleotides read TGTGCCAGCAGCACTGGGACAAATGAAAAACTGTTTTTT.

The rearrangement links TRBV5-1 to TRBJ2-5, with 7 nucleotides matching TRBD1. This CDR3 comprises 15 residues. V was clipped by 0 bases and J by 2 bases; unmatched bases: 4. Germline loops: CDR1 SGHRS, CDR2 YFSETQ. The CDR3 sequence: CASSLDGQEQETQYF. As DNA, the CDR3 is TGCGCCAGCAGCTTGGACGGACAGGAACAAGAGACCCAGTACTTC.

The chain carries TRBV27 and TRBJ2-3; 12 nucleotides align to TRBD2. The CDR3 runs 15 residues. Looked up from germline, CDR1 is MNHEY and CDR2 is SMNVEV (reference sequence). The V and J ends lost 6 bases and 3 bases, in that order; junction bases with no gene match: 4. Here the CDR3 reads CASSILAGGTDTQYF. CDR3 DNA: TGTGCCAGCAGCATACTAGCGGGAGGTACAGATACGCAGTATTTT.

This sequence joins TRBV7-9 and TRBJ2-5; tentatively, D is TRBD1 (6 bases). V was shortened by 5 bases and J by 5 bases, with 9 bases between the two germline ends. CDR3 length equals 12 residues. From germline, CDR1 is SEHNR and CDR2 FQNEAQ (reference sequence). This CDR3 is CASSLRGETQYF. CDR3 nucleotide sequence: TGTGCCAGCAGCCTGAGGGGGGAGACCCAGTACTTC.

This clone was recorded once. The chain combines TRBV5-1 with TRBJ2-2; 11 nucleotides line up with TRBD2. CDR1 SGHRS and CDR2 YFSETQ come from the germline V gene. This CDR3 contains 15 residues. The J segment lost 7 bases and the V segment lost 1 base, leaving 3 bases of the junction unmatched. The CDR3 DNA reads as TGCGCCAGCAGCTTGTTACTAGCGGGAGACGGGGAGCTGTTTTTT. Residues: CASSLLLAGDGELFF.

The V call is TRBV5-1, the J call TRBJ2-1; 8 nucleotides line up with TRBD2. The germline CDR1 and CDR2 sequences are SGHRS and YFSETQ. The CDR3 is 15 amino acids. V lost 0 bases to trimming and J lost 4 bases; unmatched junction nucleotides: 3. CDR3: CASSLGSGIYNEQFF. For the CDR3, the DNA is TGCGCCAGCAGCTTGGGTAGCGGGATTTACAATGAGCAGTTCTTC.

The chain carries TRBV5-1 and TRBJ2-2; the D gene is possibly TRBD2 (5 bases). Trimming took 0 bases from V and 7 from J, leaving 7 bases between them. Germline values: CDR1 SGHRS, CDR2 YFSETQ. This CDR3 region has 13 residues. The CDR3, as DNA: TGCGCCAGCAGCTTGGGCAGCGGCGGGGAGCTGTTTTTT. It is translated as CASSLGSGGELFF.

V gene TRBV28 combines with J gene TRBJ2-1; 10 bases are shared with TRBD2. Germline values: CDR1 MDHEN, CDR2 SYDVKM. The CDR3 has 16 amino acids. The ends lost 2 bases at V and 7 bases at J; junction bases unmatched: 8. DNA of the CDR3: TGTGCCAGCAGTTTAAGCTCTAGCGGGAGTGGGAATGAGCAGTTCTTC. Translated, it gives CASSLSSSGSGNEQFF.

This clone is a singleton in its sample. This chain joins TRBV13 and TRBJ2-3, with TRBD1 identical over 7 bases. Germline lookup yields CDR1 PRHDT and CDR2 FYEKMQ (reference sequence). J lost 4 bases, V lost 0 bases, and 4 bases had no gene match. The CDR3 spans 15 residues. The CDR3 spells CASSLGLTGPDTQYF. The CDR3 DNA follows: TGTGCCAGCAGCTTAGGGCTGACAGGGCCAGATACGCAGTATTTT.

The rearrangement uses TRBV5-1 and TRBJ1-2, with a possible D match to TRBD1 (5 bases). The CDR3 has 13 residues. Per germline, CDR1 SGHRS and CDR2 YFSETQ. V gave up 4 bases and J gave up 7 bases, with 14 bases separating them. The CDR3 spells CASSPEGSGGYTF. In nucleotides, the CDR3 is TGCGCCAGCAGCCCCGAGGGGTCTGGTGGCTACACCTTC.

The gene calls are TRBV10-3 and TRBJ1-3; TRBD1 agrees at 9 bases. V gave up 6 bases and J gave up 7 bases; unmatched junction bases: 4. Germline V gene lookup returns CDR1 ENHRY and CDR2 SYGVKD. The CDR3 contains 13 residues. This CDR3 reads CAIRRTGENTIYF. The CDR3 bases are TGTGCCATCAGGAGGACAGGGGAGAACACCATATATTTT.

The V gene is TRBV6-6, the J gene TRBJ2-3; 9 bases map to TRBD2. Germline V CDR1 and CDR2: MNHNY, SVGAGI (reference sequence). J lost 4 bases, V lost 7 bases, and 9 bases had no gene match. This CDR3 has 15 amino acids. CDR3 loop: CASNIAGVASDTQYF. The CDR3 bases are TGTGCCAGCAATATAGCGGGAGTGGCGTCAGATACGCAGTATTTT.

CDR3 bases: TGTGCCAGCAGCTTAGTAGGGGGCGCAGACACTGAAGCTTTCTTT. This gives the protein CASSLVGGADTEAFF. The chain recombines TRBV7-2 with TRBJ1-1; 7 nucleotides align to TRBD1. V was pared by 1 base and J by 3 bases, with 5 bases of the junction left unmatched. The CDR3 consists of 15 residues. Germline V CDR1 and CDR2: SGHTA, FQGNSA.

This clone was recorded a few times. The chain links TRBV7-6 to TRBJ2-1, with TRBD2 as a possible D gene (5 bases). CDR3 length equals 13 residues. V lost 4 bases, J lost 2 bases, and 6 bases lay in between. Germline lookup yields CDR1 SGHVS and CDR2 FNYEAQ. The CDR3 nucleotides are TGTGCCAGCAGCTCCGGGGCCTACAATGAGCAGTTCTTC. This encodes CASSSGAYNEQFF.